This T cell receptor (beta chain) was sequenced during a study of T-cell memory formation after mild COVID-19. Regarding the study as a whole: The main location of contracting CD4+ clones was CM and EM, and that of contracting CD8+ clones was EMRA.

The germline V gene has CDR1 MGHRA and CDR2 YSYEKL. The CDR3 is 14 residues long. Trimming took 3 bases from V and 3 from J; bases not matched to a gene: 5. TCRalpha and TCRbeta libraries used 5'RACE with constant-segment primers and UMIs. TCRdb independently ran MiXCR on the 5' RACE reads; one entry per CDR3 protein. The sample has 110,000 to 150,000 distinct CDR3 sequences, approximately 25% seen once. This clonotype was seen more than once but under ten times. The target antigen is unknown. Sequences were obtained from PBMCs or a T cell subset sorted from them (not recorded which). The V and J genes are TRBV4-1 and TRBJ2-7; 7 bases are shared with TRBD1. The sequence was obtained from an adult woman who had mild COVID-19 (a few samples of this study predate the infection). Cell type and time point are not known. Here the CDR3 reads CASSQFDRVYEQYF. Here the CDR3 DNA reads TGCGCCAGCAGCCAGTTCGACAGGGTCTACGAGCAGTACTTC.